This is a list of T cell receptor beta chains from one sample in a study of T cell clones after liver transplantation. TCRdb's table, derived via immunoSEQ multiplex PCR, lists solely in-frame clones and lacks some. The sample lists some 110,000 clones, 82% occurring once. The sample in question was CD4+ T cells from blood, obtained before liver transplant. The receptors come from a human donor who received a liver transplant. The CDR3 runs from the conserved cysteine through the conserved F or W. The D gene is left open where the match is weak. Not all rows give a size; the values are once, few, many and, for expanded clones, a class.

TRBV7-3,-,TRBJ2-5,-,TGTGCCAGCAGCTTAACGGGATTCCAAGAGACCCAGTACTTC,CASSLTGFQETQYF
TRBV28,-,TRBJ1-1,-,TGTGCCAGCGGATACTTTGGAGGGTCGGAAGCTTTCTTT,CASGYFGGSEAFF
TRBV5-5,-,TRBJ1-2,TRBD1,TGTGCCAGCAGATTGAGTCACAGGGGCCAGCAGGGCTACACCTTC,CASRLSHRGQQGYTF
TRBV5-1,-,TRBJ2-1,-,TGCGCCAGCAGCGGTGGACAGCCGAACAATGAGCAGTTCTTC,CASSGGQPNNEQFF
TRBV5-6,once,TRBJ1-2,TRBD1,TGTGCCAGCAGCTTGACCACAGGGGAGTCCTATGGCTACACCTTC,CASSLTTGESYGYTF
TRBV6-5,-,TRBJ2-7,-,TGTGCCAGCAGTGTACGGGACGGGCCCTACGAGCAGTACTTC,CASSVRDGPYEQYF
TRBV7-9,-,TRBJ2-1,TRBD1,TGTGCCAGCAGCTTAGATCCGACAGGGGACGACAATGAGCAGTTCTTC,CASSLDPTGDDNEQFF
TRBV5-1,-,TRBJ2-5,-,TGCGCCAGCAGCTTGGGCAGCCAAGAGACCCAGTACTTC,CASSLGSQETQYF
TRBV2,-,TRBJ2-2,-,TGTGCCAGCAGTCCCGAGGGCCTGAACACCGGGGAGCTGTTTTTT,CASSPEGLNTGELFF
TRBV19,-,TRBJ2-7,-,TGTGCCAGTGGGGAGCGGCTCGGGGAATCCTACGAGCAGTACTTC,CASGERLGESYEQYF
TRBV21-1,-,TRBJ1-6,-,TGTGCCAGCAGCAAAGGGAAACAGGGGAGACCCCTCCACTTT,CASSKGKQGRPLHF
TRBV19,-,TRBJ2-7,-,TGTGCCCGGTCCCCCTCGCTAGGCTACGAGCAGTACTTC,CARSPSLGYEQYF
TRBV29-1,-,TRBJ2-1,TRBD1,TGCAGCGTTCCGGGACAGGGACCCTACAATGAGCAGTTCTTC,CSVPGQGPYNEQFF
TRBV15,-,TRBJ2-7,TRBD1,TGTGCCACCAGCAGAGGTGACAGGGAAGACGACGAGCAGTACTTC,CATSRGDREDDEQYF
TRBV7-8,-,TRBJ2-7,TRBD1,TGTGCCAGCAGCTCATTGACAGGGGGCCCCTACGAGCAGTACTTC,CASSSLTGGPYEQYF
TRBV7-2,-,TRBJ2-3,TRBD2,TGTGCCAGCAGCTTAGTTGGCGGGGGGTCCACAGATACGCAGTATTTT,CASSLVGGGSTDTQYF
TRBV7-7,-,TRBJ2-5,-,TGTGCCAGCAGCTTAAACCAAGCCGGGACGGAAGAGACCCAGTACTTC,CASSLNQAGTEETQYF
TRBV6-1,-,TRBJ2-7,-,TGTGCCAGCAGTGAAGCGAGTAAGGGCTCGACGAGCTCCTACGAGCAGTACTTC,CASSEASKGSTSSYEQYF
TRBV6-6,-,TRBJ1-4,TRBD1,TGTGCCAGCAGCTTGGGACAGACCGATAATGAAAAACTGTTTTTT,CASSLGQTDNEKLFF
TRBV4-3,-,TRBJ2-3,-,TGCGCCAGCAGCCAAGAAGGGGGAGGGACTTCGCAGTATTTT,CASSQEGGGTSQYF
TRBV7-2,-,TRBJ2-7,TRBD2,TGTGCCAGCAGCTTAGAACTAGCGGGCTCCTACGAGCAGTACTTC,CASSLELAGSYEQYF
TRBV11-1,few,TRBJ2-7,TRBD2,TGTGCCAGCAGCCGGACTAGCGGGTTCTACGAGCAGTACTTC,CASSRTSGFYEQYF
TRBV6-6,-,TRBJ1-5,-,TGTGCCAGCAAAGCGGGGGGGCAGGATCAGCCCCAGCATTTT,CASKAGGQDQPQHF
TRBV6-1,-,TRBJ1-5,-,TGTGCCAGCAGTGAAGCCGGCGGAGCTCGGCAGCCCCAGCATTTT,CASSEAGGARQPQHF